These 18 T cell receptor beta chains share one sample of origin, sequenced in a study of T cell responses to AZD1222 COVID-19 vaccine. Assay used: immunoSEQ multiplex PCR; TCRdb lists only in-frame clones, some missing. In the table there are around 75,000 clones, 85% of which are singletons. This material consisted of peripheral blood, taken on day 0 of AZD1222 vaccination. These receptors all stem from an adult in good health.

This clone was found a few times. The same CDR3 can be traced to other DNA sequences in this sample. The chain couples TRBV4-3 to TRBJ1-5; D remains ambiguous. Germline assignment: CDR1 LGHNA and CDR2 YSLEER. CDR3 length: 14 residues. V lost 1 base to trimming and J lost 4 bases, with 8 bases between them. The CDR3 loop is CASSQAPGNQPQHF. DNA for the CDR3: TGCGCCAGCAGCCAAGCGCCCGGTAATCAGCCCCAGCATTTT.

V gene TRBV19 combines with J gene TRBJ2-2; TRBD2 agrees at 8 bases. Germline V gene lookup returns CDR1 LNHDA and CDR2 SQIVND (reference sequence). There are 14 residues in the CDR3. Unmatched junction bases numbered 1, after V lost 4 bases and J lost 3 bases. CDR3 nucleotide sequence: TGTGCCAGTAGTAACGGGGGGGACACCGGGGAGCTGTTTTTT. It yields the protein CASSNGGDTGELFF. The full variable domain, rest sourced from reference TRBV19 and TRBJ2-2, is DGGITQSPKYLFRKEGQNVTLSCEQNLNHDAMYWYRQDPGQGLRLIYYSQIVNDFQKGDIAEGYSVSREKKESFPLTVTSAQKNPTAFYLCASSNGGDTGELFFGEGSRLTVL.

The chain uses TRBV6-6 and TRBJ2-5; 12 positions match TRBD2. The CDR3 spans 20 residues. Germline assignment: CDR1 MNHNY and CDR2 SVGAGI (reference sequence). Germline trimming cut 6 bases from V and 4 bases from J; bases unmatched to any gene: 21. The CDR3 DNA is TGTGCCAGCAGCTCTCCTTTAGGGCTAGCGGGGGGGCCCGGGAGAGAGACCCAGTACTTC. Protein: CASSSPLGLAGGPGRETQYF.

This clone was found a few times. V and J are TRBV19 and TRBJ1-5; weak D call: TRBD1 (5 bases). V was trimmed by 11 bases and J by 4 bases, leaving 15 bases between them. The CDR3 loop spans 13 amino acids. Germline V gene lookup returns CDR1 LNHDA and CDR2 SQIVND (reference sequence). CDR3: CASGTLTNQPQHF. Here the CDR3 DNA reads TGTGCCTCCGGGACTCTAACGAATCAGCCCCAGCATTTT.

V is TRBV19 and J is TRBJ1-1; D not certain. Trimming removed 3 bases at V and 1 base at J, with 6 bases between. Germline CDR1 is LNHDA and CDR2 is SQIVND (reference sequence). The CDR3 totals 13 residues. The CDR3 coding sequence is TGTGCCAGTAGTATTGTAGCGAACACTGAAGCTTTCTTT. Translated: CASSIVANTEAFF.

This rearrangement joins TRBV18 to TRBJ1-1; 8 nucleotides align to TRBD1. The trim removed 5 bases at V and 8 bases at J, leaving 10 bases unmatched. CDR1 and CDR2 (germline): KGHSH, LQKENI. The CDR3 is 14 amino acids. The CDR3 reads CASSDGQGNAEAFF. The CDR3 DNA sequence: TGTGCCAGCTCAGACGGACAGGGTAATGCGGAAGCTTTCTTT.

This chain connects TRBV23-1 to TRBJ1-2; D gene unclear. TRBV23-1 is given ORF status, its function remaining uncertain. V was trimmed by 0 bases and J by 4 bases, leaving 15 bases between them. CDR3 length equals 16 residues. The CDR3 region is CASSQSTVESGYGYTF. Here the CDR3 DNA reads TGCGCCAGCAGTCAATCGACGGTGGAGTCGGGCTATGGCTACACCTTC.

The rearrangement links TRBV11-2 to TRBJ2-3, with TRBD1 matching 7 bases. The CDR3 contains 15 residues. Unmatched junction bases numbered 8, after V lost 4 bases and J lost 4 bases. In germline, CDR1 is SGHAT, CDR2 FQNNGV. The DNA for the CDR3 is TGTGCCAGCAGCTGGGGGACAGCGGCCCCAGATACGCAGTATTTT. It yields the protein CASSWGTAAPDTQYF. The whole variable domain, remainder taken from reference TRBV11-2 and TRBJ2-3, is EAGVAQSPRYKIIEKRQSVAFWCNPISGHATLYWYQQILGQGPKLLIQFQNNGVVDDSQLPKDRFSAERLKGVDSTLKIQPAKLEDSAVYLCASSWGTAAPDTQYFGPGTRLTVL.

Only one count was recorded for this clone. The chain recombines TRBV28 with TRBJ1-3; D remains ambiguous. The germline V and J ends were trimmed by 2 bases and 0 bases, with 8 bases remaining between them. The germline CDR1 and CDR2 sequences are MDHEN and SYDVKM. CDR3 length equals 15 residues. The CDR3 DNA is TGTGCCAGCAGTTTAGGGAGCGTCTCTGGAAACACCATATATTTT. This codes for CASSLGSVSGNTIYF.

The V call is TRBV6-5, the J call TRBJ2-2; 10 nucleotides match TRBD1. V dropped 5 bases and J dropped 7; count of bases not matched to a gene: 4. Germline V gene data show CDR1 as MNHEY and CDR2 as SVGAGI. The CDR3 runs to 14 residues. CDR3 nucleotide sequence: TGTGCCAGCAGTCGACAGGGGGCGAACGGGGAGCTGTTTTTT. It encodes CASSRQGANGELFF.

The CDR3 nucleotides are TGTGCCAGCAGCTCACTTACAGGGGGCTCTCTCTCTGGAAACACCATATATTTT. Amino acids: CASSSLTGGSLSGNTIYF. The genes are TRBV5-4 and TRBJ1-3; 9 bases match TRBD1. The germline V gene has CDR1 SGHNT and CDR2 YYREEE (reference sequence). V lost 3 bases to trimming and J lost 0 bases; unmatched junction nucleotides: 10. The CDR3 consists of 18 residues.

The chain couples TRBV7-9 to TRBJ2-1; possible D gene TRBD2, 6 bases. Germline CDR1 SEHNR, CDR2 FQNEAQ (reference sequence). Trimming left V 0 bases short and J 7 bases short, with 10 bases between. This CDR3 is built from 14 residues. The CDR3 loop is CASSLAILANEQFF. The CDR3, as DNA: TGTGCCAGCAGCTTAGCCATCCTAGCGAATGAGCAGTTCTTC.

For the CDR3, the DNA is TGTGCCAGCAGTTACTCGGGGGCAGGGGGTCTTAGCAATCAGCCCCAGCATTTT. Residues: CASSYSGAGGLSNQPQHF. This rearrangement joins TRBV6-2 or TRBV6-3 to TRBJ1-5, with 7 bases aligning to TRBD1. The CDR3 runs to 18 residues. Per germline, CDR1 MNHEY and CDR2 SVGEGT. Germline trimming cut 0 bases from V and 0 bases from J; bases unmatched to any gene: 8.

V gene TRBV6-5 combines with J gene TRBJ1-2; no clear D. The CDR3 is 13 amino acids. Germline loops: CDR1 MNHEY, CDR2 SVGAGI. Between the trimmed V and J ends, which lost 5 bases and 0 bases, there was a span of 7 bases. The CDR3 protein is CASSLGSNYGYTF. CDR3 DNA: TGTGCCAGCAGTCTGGGATCTAACTATGGCTACACCTTC.

CDR3 DNA sequence: TGTGCCAGCAGCTTAGCATTGACTACTCAGAACACCGGGGAGCTGTTTTTT. The encoded protein is CASSLALTTQNTGELFF. The chain recombines TRBV7-2 with TRBJ2-2, with D possibly matching TRBD2 (5 bases). In germline, CDR1 is SGHTA, CDR2 FQGNSA. V was trimmed by 0 bases and J by 1 base, leaving 12 bases between them. The CDR3 has 17 residues.

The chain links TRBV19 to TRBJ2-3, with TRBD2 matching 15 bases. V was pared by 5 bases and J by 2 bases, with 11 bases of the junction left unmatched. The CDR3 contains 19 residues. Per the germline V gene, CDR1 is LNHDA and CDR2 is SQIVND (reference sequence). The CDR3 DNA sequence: TGTGCCAGTAGTGAAGGACTAGCGGGGGGGCTCCGTATCACAGATACGCAGTATTTT. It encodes CASSEGLAGGLRITDTQYF.

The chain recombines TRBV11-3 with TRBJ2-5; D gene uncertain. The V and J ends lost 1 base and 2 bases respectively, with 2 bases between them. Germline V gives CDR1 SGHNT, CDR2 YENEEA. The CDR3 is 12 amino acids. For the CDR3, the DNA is TGTGCCAGCAGCTTAGGGCAAGAGACCCAGTACTTC. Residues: CASSLGQETQYF.

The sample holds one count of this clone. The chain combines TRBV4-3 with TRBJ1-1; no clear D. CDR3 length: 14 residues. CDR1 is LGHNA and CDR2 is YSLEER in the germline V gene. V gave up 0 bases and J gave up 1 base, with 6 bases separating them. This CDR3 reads CASSQDRENTEAFF. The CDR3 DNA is TGCGCCAGCAGCCAAGATCGAGAGAACACTGAAGCTTTCTTT.